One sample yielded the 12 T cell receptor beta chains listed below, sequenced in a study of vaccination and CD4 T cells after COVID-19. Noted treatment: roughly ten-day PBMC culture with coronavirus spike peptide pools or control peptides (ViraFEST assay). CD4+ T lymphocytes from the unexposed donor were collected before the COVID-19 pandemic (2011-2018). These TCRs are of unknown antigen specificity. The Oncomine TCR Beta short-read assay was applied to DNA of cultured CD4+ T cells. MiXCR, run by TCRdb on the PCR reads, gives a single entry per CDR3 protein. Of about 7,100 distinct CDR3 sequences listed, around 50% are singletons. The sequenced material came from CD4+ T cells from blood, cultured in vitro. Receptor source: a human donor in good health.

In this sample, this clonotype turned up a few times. CDR3 sequence: CSLKDSNSVGTQYF. The CDR3 DNA reads as TGCAGTTTAAAGGATTCGAACAGCGTGGGGACCCAGTACTTC. The gene calls are TRBV20-1 and TRBJ2-5; D is unclear. Germline values: CDR1 DFQATT, CDR2 SNEGSKA (reference sequence). This CDR3 spans 14 amino acids. The V end was cut by 8 bases, the J end by 7 bases, with 23 bases between.

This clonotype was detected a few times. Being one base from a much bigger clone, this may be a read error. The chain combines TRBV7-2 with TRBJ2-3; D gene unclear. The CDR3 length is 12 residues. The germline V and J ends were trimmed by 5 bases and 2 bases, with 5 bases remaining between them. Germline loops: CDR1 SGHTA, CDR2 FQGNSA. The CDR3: CASSPNTDTQYF. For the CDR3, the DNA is TGTGCCAGCAGCCCGAACACAGATACGCAGTATTTT.

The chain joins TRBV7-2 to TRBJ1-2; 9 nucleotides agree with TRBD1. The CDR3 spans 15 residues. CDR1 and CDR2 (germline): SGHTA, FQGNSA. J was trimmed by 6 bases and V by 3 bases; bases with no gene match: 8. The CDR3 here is CASSFSPGQGNGYTF. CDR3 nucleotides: TGTGCCAGCAGCTTCAGCCCGGGACAGGGAAATGGCTACACCTTC.

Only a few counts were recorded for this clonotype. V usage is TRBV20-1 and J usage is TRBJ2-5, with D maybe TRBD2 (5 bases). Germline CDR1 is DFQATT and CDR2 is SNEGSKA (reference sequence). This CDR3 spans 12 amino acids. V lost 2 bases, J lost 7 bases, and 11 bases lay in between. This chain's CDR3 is CSARWTVGTQYF. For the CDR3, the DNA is TGCAGTGCTAGATGGACTGTGGGGACCCAGTACTTC.

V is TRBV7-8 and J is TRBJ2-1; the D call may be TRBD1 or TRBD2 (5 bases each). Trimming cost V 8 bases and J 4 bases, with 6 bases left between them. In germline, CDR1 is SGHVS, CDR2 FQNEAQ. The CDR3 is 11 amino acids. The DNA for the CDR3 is TGTGCCAGCGGGGGTTACAATGAGCAGTTCTTC. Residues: CASGGYNEQFF.

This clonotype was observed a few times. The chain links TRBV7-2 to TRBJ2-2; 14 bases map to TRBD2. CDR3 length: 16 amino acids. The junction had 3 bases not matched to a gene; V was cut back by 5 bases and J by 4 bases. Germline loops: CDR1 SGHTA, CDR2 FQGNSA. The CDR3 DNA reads TGTGCCAGCAGCCCGGGACTAGCGGGGGCCACCGGGGAGCTGTTTTTT. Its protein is CASSPGLAGATGELFF.

The chain's CDR3 is CASSFSGSYNEQFF. The CDR3 DNA sequence: TGTGCCAGCAGCTTTAGCGGATCCTACAATGAGCAGTTCTTC. The rearrangement joins TRBV6-1 to TRBJ2-1, with a weak D call TRBD2 (6 bases). Trimming took off 6 bases at V and 1 base at J, with 10 bases between the two ends. The germline CDR1 and CDR2 sequences are MNHNS and SASEGT. CDR3 length equals 14 residues.

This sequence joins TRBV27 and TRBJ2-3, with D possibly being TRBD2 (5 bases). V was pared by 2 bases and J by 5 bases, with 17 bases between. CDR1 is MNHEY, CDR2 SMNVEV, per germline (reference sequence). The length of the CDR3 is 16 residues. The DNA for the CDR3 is TGTGCCAGCAGTTTAGGTGGGAGCCGGGTCGGAGATACGCAGTATTTT. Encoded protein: CASSLGGSRVGDTQYF.

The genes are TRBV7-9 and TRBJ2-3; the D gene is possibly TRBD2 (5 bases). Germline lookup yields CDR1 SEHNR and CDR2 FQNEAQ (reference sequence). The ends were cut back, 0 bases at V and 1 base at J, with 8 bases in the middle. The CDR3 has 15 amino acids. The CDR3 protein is CASSLALGGTDTQYF. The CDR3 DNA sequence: TGTGCCAGCAGCTTAGCGCTGGGAGGCACAGATACGCAGTATTTT.

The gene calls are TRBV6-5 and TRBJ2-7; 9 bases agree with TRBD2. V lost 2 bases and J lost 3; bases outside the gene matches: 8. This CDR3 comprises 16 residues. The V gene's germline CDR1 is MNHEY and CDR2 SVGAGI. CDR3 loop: CASSYKASGDFYEQYF. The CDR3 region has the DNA TGTGCCAGCAGTTACAAGGCTAGCGGGGACTTCTACGAGCAGTACTTC.

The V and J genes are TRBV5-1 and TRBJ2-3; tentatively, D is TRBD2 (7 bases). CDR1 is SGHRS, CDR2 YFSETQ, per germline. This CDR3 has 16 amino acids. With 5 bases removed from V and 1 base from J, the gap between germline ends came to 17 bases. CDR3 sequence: CASRGGPLARTDTQYF. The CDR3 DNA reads TGCGCCAGCAGGGGGGGGCCTCTAGCCCGCACAGATACGCAGTATTTT. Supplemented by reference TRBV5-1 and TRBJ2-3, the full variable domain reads KAGVTQTPRYLIKTRGQQVTLSCSPISGHRSVSWYQQTPGQGLQFLFEYFSETQRNKGNFPGRFSGRQFSNSRSEMNVSTLELGDSALYLCASRGGPLARTDTQYFGPGTRLTVL.

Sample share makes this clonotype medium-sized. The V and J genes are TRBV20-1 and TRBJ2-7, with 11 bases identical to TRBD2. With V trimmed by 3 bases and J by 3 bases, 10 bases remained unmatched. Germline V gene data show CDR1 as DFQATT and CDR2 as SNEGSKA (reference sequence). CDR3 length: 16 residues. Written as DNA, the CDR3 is TGCAGTGCTAGCCCCCCCGGGACTAGCGGCTACTACGAGCAGTACTTC. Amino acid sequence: CSASPPGTSGYYEQYF.